These T cell receptor beta chains were read from a single sample in a study of cytomegalovirus exposure and HLA in healthy donors. Sequencing was performed with immunoSEQ multiplex PCR; in TCRdb, only in-frame clones are kept and a portion is missing. This sample's table has 130,000 or so clones. Sequenced sample: PBMCs. These receptors were taken from a woman aged 18-29 years in good health and CMV-seronegative. CDR3s include the opening cysteine and the closing phenylalanine or tryptophan. The D gene is left open where the match is weak.

J: TRBJ2-6; V: TRBV5-4; D: TRBD1; CDR3: CASSFGQALLTSGANVLTF; DNA: TGTGCCAGCAGCTTCGGACAGGCTTTACTTACCTCTGGGGCCAACGTCCTGACTTTC
J: TRBJ2-1; V: TRBV10-3; D: TRBD2; CDR3: CAISWTSGRASGHEQFF; DNA: TGTGCCATCAGCTGGACTAGCGGGAGGGCCTCAGGTCATGAGCAGTTCTTC
J: TRBJ2-1; V: TRBV19; D: TRBD2; CDR3: CASSIFSGSGNEQFF; DNA: TGTGCCAGTAGTATCTTTAGCGGGAGCGGGAATGAGCAGTTCTTC
J: TRBJ1-3; V: TRBV25-1; D: TRBD1; CDR3: CASQTGGFGNTIYF; DNA: TGTGCCAGCCAGACAGGGGGCTTTGGAAACACCATATATTTT
J: TRBJ2-3; V: TRBV5-1; D: TRBD1; CDR3: CASSLGQGVTDTQYF; DNA: TGCGCCAGCAGCTTGGGGCAGGGGGTGACAGATACGCAGTATTTT
J: TRBJ1-1; V: TRBV11-2; D: NA; CDR3: CASSSQGLTASSAFF; DNA: TGTGCCAGCAGCTCTCAGGGACTGACGGCCTCGTCGGCTTTCTTT
J: TRBJ2-7; V: TRBV5-1; D: TRBD2; CDR3: CASSPKTSGSRTYEQYF; DNA: TGCGCCAGCAGCCCAAAGACTAGCGGGAGTCGCACCTACGAGCAGTACTTC
J: TRBJ1-5; V: TRBV4-1; D: NA; CDR3: CASSQERAGNQPQHF; DNA: TGCGCCAGCAGCCAAGAGAGGGCTGGCAATCAGCCCCAGCATTTT
J: TRBJ2-3; V: TRBV28; D: TRBD1; CDR3: CASSPLGTGYADTQYF; DNA: TGTGCCAGCAGTCCCCTCGGGACAGGGTACGCAGATACGCAGTATTTT
J: TRBJ2-5; V: TRBV5-1; D: NA; CDR3: CASSSEGSEEETQYF; DNA: TGCGCCAGCAGCTCGGAAGGTAGCGAAGAGGAGACCCAGTACTTC
J: TRBJ2-6; V: TRBV6-4; D: NA; CDR3: CATSTHPTSGANVLTF; DNA: TGTGCCACCTCGACACATCCAACGTCTGGGGCCAACGTCCTGACTTTC
J: TRBJ1-1; V: TRBV6-4; D: NA; CDR3: CAGEQGATEAFF; DNA: TGTGCCGGTGAACAGGGAGCTACTGAAGCTTTCTTT
J: TRBJ1-1; V: TRBV29-1; D: NA; CDR3: CSVGLVNTEAFF; DNA: TGCAGCGTTGGTTTAGTGAACACTGAAGCTTTCTTT
J: TRBJ2-3; V: TRBV4-3; D: TRBD2; CDR3: CASSQAGGSTSTDTQYF; DNA: TGCGCCAGCAGCCAAGCGGGAGGGAGTACTAGCACAGATACGCAGTATTTT
J: TRBJ1-5; V: TRBV25-1; D: TRBD1; CDR3: CASMGTGPNQPQHF; DNA: TGTGCCAGCATGGGGACAGGGCCCAATCAGCCCCAGCATTTT
J: TRBJ2-5; V: TRBV7-8; D: NA; CDR3: CASSIQETQYF; DNA: TGTGCCAGCAGTATACAAGAGACCCAGTACTTC
J: TRBJ2-3; V: TRBV4-2; D: NA; CDR3: CASSQLQGGTDTQYF; DNA: TGTGCCAGCAGCCAACTACAGGGGGGGACAGATACGCAGTATTTT
J: TRBJ1-3; V: TRBV7-6; D: NA; CDR3: CASSLASFASSTGNTIYF; DNA: TGTGCCAGCAGCTTAGCGTCGTTTGCTTCGTCTACTGGAAACACCATATATTTT
J: TRBJ2-7; V: TRBV5-1; D: NA; CDR3: CASSLGRDEQYF; DNA: TGCGCCAGCAGCTTGGGGCGGGACGAGCAGTACTTC
J: TRBJ2-5; V: TRBV29-1; D: NA; CDR3: CSVVKGAGETQYF; DNA: TGCAGCGTTGTGAAGGGGGCGGGGGAGACCCAGTACTTC
J: TRBJ2-7; V: TRBV4-1; D: TRBD1; CDR3: CASSQGGGAWGDEQYF; DNA: TGCGCCAGCAGCCAAGGAGGGGGCGCTTGGGGAGACGAGCAGTACTTC
J: TRBJ2-1; V: TRBV4-2; D: NA; CDR3: CASSQGRGLSGLEGDEQFF; DNA: TGTGCCAGCAGCCAAGGTCGTGGTTTAAGCGGCCTTGAGGGGGATGAGCAGTTCTTC
J: TRBJ2-1; V: TRBV13; D: TRBD2; CDR3: CASSSFTGTSGRRDEQFF; DNA: TGTGCCAGCAGCTCCTTCACTGGGACTAGCGGGAGAAGAGATGAGCAGTTCTTC
J: TRBJ1-1; V: TRBV5-6; D: NA; CDR3: CASSLRQANTEAFF; DNA: TGTGCCAGCAGCTTGCGGCAGGCTAACACTGAAGCTTTCTTT
J: TRBJ1-4; V: TRBV7-9; D: TRBD1; CDR3: CASSAQGQKNEKLFF; DNA: TGTGCCAGCAGCGCTCAGGGACAGAAGAATGAAAAACTGTTTTTT